The clone carrying this T cell receptor (beta chain) occurred a few times. This specimen belongs to a study of cytomegalovirus exposure and HLA in healthy donors. The PCR had 60 Vbeta and 13 Jbeta primers. Some clones are missing from TCRdb's copy, which holds only in-frame ones; the method was immunoSEQ multiplex PCR. The table includes some 200,000 clones, roughly 84% detected once. Germline V gene data show CDR1 as SGHRS and CDR2 as YFSETQ. This CDR3 is 15 amino acids long. The junction had 5 bases not matched to a gene; V was cut back by 4 bases and J by 7 bases. This receptor was taken from a man in his fifties or sixties in good health and CMV-seronegative. The chain is built from TRBV5-1 and TRBJ1-4, with 12 bases fitting TRBD1. Input material: PBMCs. The CDR3 here is CASSMGDRGLEKLFF. For the CDR3, the DNA is TGCGCCAGCAGCATGGGGGACAGGGGGCTTGAAAAACTGTTTTTT.